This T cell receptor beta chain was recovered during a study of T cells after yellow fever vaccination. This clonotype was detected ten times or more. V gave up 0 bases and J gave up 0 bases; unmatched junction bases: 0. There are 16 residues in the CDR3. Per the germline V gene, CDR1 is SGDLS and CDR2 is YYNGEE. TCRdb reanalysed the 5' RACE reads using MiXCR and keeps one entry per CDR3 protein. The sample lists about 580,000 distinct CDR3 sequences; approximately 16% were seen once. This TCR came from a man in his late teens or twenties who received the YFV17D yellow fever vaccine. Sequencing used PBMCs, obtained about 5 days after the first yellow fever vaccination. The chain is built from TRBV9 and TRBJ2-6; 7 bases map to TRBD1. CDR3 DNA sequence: TGTGCCAGCAGCGTAGGACAGGGCTCTGGGGCCAACGTCCTGACTTTC. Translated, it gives CASSVGQGSGANVLTF.